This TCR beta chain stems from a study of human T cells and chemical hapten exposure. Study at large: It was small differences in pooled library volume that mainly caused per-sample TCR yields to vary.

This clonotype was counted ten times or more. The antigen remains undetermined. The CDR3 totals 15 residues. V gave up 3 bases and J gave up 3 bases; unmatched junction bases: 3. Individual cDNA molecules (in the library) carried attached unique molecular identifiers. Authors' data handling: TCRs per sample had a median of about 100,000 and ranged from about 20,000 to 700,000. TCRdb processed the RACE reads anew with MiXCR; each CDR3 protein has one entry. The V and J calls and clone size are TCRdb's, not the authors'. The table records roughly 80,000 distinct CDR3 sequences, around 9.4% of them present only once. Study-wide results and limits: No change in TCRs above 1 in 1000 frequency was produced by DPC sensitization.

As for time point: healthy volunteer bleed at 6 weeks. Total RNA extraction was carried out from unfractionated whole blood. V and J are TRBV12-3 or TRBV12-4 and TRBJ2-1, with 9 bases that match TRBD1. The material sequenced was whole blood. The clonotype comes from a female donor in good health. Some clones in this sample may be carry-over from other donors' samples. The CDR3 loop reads CASSFGTGIYNEQFF. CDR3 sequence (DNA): TGTGCCAGCAGTTTCGGGACAGGGATCTACAATGAGCAGTTCTTC.